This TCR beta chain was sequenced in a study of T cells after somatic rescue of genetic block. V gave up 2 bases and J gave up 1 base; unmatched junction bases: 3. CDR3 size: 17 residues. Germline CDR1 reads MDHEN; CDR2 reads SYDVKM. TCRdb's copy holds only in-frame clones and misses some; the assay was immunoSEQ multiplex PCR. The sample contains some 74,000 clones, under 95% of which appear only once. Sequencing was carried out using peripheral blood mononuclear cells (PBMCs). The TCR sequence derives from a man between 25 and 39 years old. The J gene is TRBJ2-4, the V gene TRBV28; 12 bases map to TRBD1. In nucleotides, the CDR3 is TGTGCCAGCAGTTTACGGGGACAGGGGGCGGCCAAAAACATTCAGTACTTC. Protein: CASSLRGQGAAKNIQYF.